These T cell receptor beta chains were read from a single sample in a study of shared clonotypes between healthy human individuals. This table comes from immunoSEQ multiplex PCR, and its TCRdb copy is limited to in-frame clones, with some not included. The table lists hundreds of thousands of clones, 80% to 95% of them singletons, with nearly 25% in the top ten. What was sequenced was naive CD8+ T cells sorted from blood. These receptors all stem from a man younger than 40 in good health. Each CDR3 is given with its conserved first and last residue. A D gene is named only where the DNA matches it firmly. Part of the rows lack a size; the others show once, few, many or a class for expanded clones.

-	TRBD2	TRBJ2-7	TRBV15	CATSREAGVTYEQYF	TGTGCCACCAGCAGAGAGGCGGGAGTTACCTACGAGCAGTACTTC
-	-	TRBJ2-5	TRBV4-1	CASSQVASQETQYF	TGCGCCAGCAGCCAAGTTGCTTCTCAAGAGACCCAGTACTTC
-	TRBD1	TRBJ2-1	TRBV19	CASRTGGNEQFF	TGTGCCAGTAGGACAGGGGGTAATGAGCAGTTCTTC
-	-	TRBJ1-4	TRBV19	CASSLRGNEKLFF	TGTGCCAGTAGCCTCCGGGGTAATGAAAAACTGTTTTTT
-	-	TRBJ2-7	TRBV29-1	CSVCLANSYEQYF	TGCAGCGTGTGCCTAGCGAACTCCTACGAGCAGTACTTC
-	TRBD2	TRBJ2-3	TRBV7-6	CASSSGLSGSGADTQYF	TGTGCCAGCAGCTCCGGGCTTAGCGGGAGCGGGGCAGATACGCAGTATTTT
-	-	TRBJ2-1	TRBV29-1	CSVDGGSYNEQFF	TGCAGCGTTGACGGGGGCTCCTACAATGAGCAGTTCTTC
once	TRBD1	TRBJ2-3	TRBV27	CASSTGVRGNTQYF	TGTGCCAGCAGCACAGGGGTGCGTGGAAATACGCAGTATTTT
once	-	TRBJ1-5	TRBV13	CASSQKNQPQHF	TGTGCCAGCAGCCAAAAAAATCAGCCCCAGCATTTT
-	TRBD2	TRBJ2-1	TRBV6-5	CASTHGLAGDNEQFF	TGTGCCAGCACACATGGACTAGCGGGTGACAATGAGCAGTTCTTC
-	-	TRBJ2-3	TRBV10-3	CAISEGQGRTDTQYF	TGTGCCATCAGTGAAGGCCAGGGGCGCACAGATACGCAGTATTTT
-	TRBD2	TRBJ2-1	TRBV27	CASSLAEDNEQFF	TGTGCCAGCAGCCTAGCGGAAGACAATGAGCAGTTCTTC
-	TRBD2	TRBJ2-3	TRBV10-1	CASSGLAGVDTQYF	TGCGCCAGCAGCGGACTAGCGGGAGTAGATACGCAGTATTTT
-	-	TRBJ1-2	TRBV9	CASKRGAGYTF	TGTGCCAGCAAAAGGGGGGCCGGCTACACCTTC
-	TRBD1	TRBJ1-2	TRBV5-4	CASRAGTGGAWGYTF	TGTGCCAGCAGGGCCGGGACAGGGGGCGCGTGGGGCTACACCTTC
-	-	TRBJ2-2	TRBV28	CASSFGVGTGELFF	TGTGCCAGCAGTTTTGGAGTTGGCACCGGGGAGCTGTTTTTT
-	-	TRBJ2-1	TRBV29-1	CSVELAGRSNEQFF	TGCAGCGTTGAACTGGCGGGACGAAGCAATGAGCAGTTCTTC
-	TRBD1	TRBJ2-6	TRBV27	CASRGTGGGLANVLTF	TGTGCCAGCAGGGGGACAGGGGGCGGGTTGGCCAACGTCCTGACTTTC
-	-	TRBJ1-1	TRBV9	CASNKGGMNTEAFF	TGTGCCAGCAACAAAGGGGGGATGAACACTGAAGCTTTCTTT
-	-	TRBJ2-1	TRBV7-9	CASSPRLSSYNEQFF	TGTGCCAGCAGCCCCAGACTGAGCTCCTACAATGAGCAGTTCTTC
-	TRBD1	TRBJ1-2	TRBV10-3	CAISSGKGEAGGHGYTF	TGTGCCATCAGTAGCGGGAAGGGAGAGGCAGGGGGCCATGGCTACACCTTC
-	TRBD1	TRBJ2-2	TRBV9	CASSGRGQFSSAVGELFF	TGTGCCAGCAGCGGAAGGGGACAGTTTTCCTCGGCGGTCGGGGAGCTGTTTTTT
-	TRBD1	TRBJ2-5	TRBV2	CASSEPDRVVQETQYF	TGTGCCAGCAGCGAGCCCGACAGGGTCGTCCAAGAGACCCAGTACTTC
-	TRBD2	TRBJ2-7	TRBV27	CASSSTVAGVEGEQYF	TGTGCCAGCAGTTCTACCGTAGCGGGAGTAGAAGGCGAGCAGTACTTC
-	-	TRBJ2-1	TRBV7-9	CASTGGGYSYNEQFF	TGTGCCAGCACTGGGGGCGGCTACTCCTACAATGAGCAGTTCTTC
-	-	TRBJ2-2	TRBV10-3	CAISSVNTGELFF	TGTGCCATTTCTAGCGTGAACACCGGGGAGCTGTTTTTT
-	-	TRBJ1-5	TRBV7-2	CASSLDPGGNQPQHF	TGTGCCAGCAGCTTAGATCCAGGTGGCAATCAGCCCCAGCATTTT
-	-	TRBJ2-2	TRBV9	CASSGKTGTPNTGELFF	TGTGCCAGCAGCGGAAAGACCGGGACACCGAACACCGGGGAGCTGTTTTTT
-	TRBD2	TRBJ2-2	TRBV7-9	CASSLVSGKGAGELFF	TGTGCCAGCAGCTTAGTCAGCGGGAAGGGCGCCGGGGAGCTGTTTTTT
-	-	TRBJ2-5	TRBV7-9	CASSSTEAGLKETQYF	TGTGCCAGCAGCTCAACAGAAGCGGGTCTCAAAGAGACCCAGTACTTC
-	-	TRBJ2-2	TRBV7-9	CASSLGAGELFF	TGTGCCAGCAGCTTAGGGGCCGGGGAGCTGTTTTTT
-	TRBD2	TRBJ2-7	TRBV2	CASSEMKGTSPYEQYF	TGTGCCAGCAGTGAAATGAAAGGGACTAGTCCCTACGAGCAGTACTTC
-	TRBD2	TRBJ2-1	TRBV7-8	CASSLASSGSFGEQFF	TGTGCCAGCAGCTTAGCCTCTAGCGGGAGTTTCGGTGAGCAGTTCTTC
-	TRBD2	TRBJ2-5	TRBV5-6	CASSLYLAGGAGETQYF	TGTGCCAGCAGCTTGTATCTAGCGGGAGGTGCCGGGGAGACCCAGTACTTC
many	TRBD1	TRBJ1-2	TRBV28	CASSSGQGVYGYTF	TGTGCCAGCAGTTCCGGACAGGGAGTCTATGGCTACACCTTC
-	TRBD2	TRBJ2-1	TRBV6-1	CASNLAGDVYNEQFF	TGTGCCAGCAATTTGGCGGGAGACGTCTACAATGAGCAGTTCTTC